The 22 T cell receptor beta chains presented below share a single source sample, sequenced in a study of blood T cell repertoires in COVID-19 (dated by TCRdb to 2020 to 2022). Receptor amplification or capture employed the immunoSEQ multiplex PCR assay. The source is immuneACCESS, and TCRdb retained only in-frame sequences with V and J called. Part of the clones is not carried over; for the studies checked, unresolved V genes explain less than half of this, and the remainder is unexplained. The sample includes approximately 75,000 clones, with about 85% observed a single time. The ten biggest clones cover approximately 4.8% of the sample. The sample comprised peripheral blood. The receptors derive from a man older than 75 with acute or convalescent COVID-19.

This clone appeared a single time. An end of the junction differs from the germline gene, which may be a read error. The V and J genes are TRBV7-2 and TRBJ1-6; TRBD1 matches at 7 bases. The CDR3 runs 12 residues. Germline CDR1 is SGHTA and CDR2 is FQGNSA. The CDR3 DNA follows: TGTGCCAGCAGCTTAGTTATGGGACAGCTTGACTTT. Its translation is CASSLVMGQLDF.

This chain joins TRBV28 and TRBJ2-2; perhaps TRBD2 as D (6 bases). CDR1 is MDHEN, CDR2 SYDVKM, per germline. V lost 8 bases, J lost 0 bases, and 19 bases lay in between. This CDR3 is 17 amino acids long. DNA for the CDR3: TGTGCCAGCGGGACCGGGACTTTCACAACGAACACCGGGGAGCTGTTTTTT. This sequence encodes CASGTGTFTTNTGELFF. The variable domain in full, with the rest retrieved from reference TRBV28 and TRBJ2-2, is DVKVTQSSRYLVKRTGEKVFLECVQDMDHENMFWYRQDPGLGLRLIYFSYDVKMKEKGDIPEGYSVSREKKERFSLILESASTNQTSMYLCASGTGTFTTNTGELFFGEGSRLTVL.

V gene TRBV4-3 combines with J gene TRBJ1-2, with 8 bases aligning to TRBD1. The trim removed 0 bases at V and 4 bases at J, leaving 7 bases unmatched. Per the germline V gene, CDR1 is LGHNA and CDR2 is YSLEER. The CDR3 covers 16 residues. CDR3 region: CASSQDRTGLGYGYTF. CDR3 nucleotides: TGCGCCAGCAGCCAAGATCGGACAGGGTTGGGCTATGGCTACACCTTC.

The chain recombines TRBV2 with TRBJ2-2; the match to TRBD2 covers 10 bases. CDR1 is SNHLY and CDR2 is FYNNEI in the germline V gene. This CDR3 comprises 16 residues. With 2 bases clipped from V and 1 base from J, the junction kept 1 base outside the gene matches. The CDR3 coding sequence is TGTGCCAGCAGTGAAAGGACTAGCGGGAACACCGGGGAGCTGTTTTTT. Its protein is CASSERTSGNTGELFF.

The CDR3 nucleotides are TGTGCCAGCAGCTTAGGATCTAGCGGGAGCTACAATGAGCAGTTCTTC. This encodes CASSLGSSGSYNEQFF. The genes are TRBV7-2 and TRBJ2-1, with 10 bases identical to TRBD2. The CDR3 has 16 residues. Germline V gene data show CDR1 as SGHTA and CDR2 as FQGNSA. V trimming: 1 base; J trimming: 3 bases; junction bases outside the gene matches: 3. Together with reference TRBV7-2 and TRBJ2-1, the CDR3 gives the full variable domain: GAGVSQSPSNKVTEKGKDVELRCDPISGHTALYWYRQSLGQGLEFLIYFQGNSAPDKSGLPSDRFSAERTGGSVSTLTIQRTQQEDSAVYLCASSLGSSGSYNEQFFGPGTRLTVL.

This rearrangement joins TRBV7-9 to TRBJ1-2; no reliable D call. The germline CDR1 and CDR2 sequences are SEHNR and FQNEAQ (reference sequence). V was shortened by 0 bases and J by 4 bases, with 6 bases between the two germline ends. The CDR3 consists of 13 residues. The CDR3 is CASSLAGPYGYTF. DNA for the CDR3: TGTGCCAGCAGCTTAGCGGGCCCCTATGGCTACACCTTC. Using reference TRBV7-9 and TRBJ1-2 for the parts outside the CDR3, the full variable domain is DTGVSQNPRHKITKRGQNVTFRCDPISEHNRLYWYRQTLGQGPEFLTYFQNEAQLEKSRLLSDRFSAERPKGSFSTLEIQRTEQGDSAMYLCASSLAGPYGYTFGSGTRLTVV.

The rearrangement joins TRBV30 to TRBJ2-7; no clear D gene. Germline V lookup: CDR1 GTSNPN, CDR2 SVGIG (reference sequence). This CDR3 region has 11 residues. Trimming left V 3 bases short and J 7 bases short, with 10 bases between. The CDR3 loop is CAWRQLKEQYF. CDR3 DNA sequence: TGTGCCTGGAGACAGCTAAAAGAGCAGTACTTC.

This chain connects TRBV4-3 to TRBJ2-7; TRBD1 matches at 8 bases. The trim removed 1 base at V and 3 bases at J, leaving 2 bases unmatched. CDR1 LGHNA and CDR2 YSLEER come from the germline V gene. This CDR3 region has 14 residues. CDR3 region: CASSQARGLYEQYF. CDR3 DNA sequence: TGCGCCAGCAGCCAAGCCAGGGGGCTCTACGAGCAGTACTTC.

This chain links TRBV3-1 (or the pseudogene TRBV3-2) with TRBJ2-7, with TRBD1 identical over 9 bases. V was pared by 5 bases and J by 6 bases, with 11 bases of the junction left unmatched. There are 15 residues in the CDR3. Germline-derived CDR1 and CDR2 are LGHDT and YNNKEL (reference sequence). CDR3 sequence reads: CASSFLSGQGVEQYF. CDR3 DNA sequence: TGTGCCAGCAGCTTCCTATCGGGACAGGGTGTCGAGCAGTACTTC.

In nucleotides, the CDR3 is TGCGCCAGCAGCTTTCTGACAGGGGACCTTTCAACTAATGAAAAACTGTTTTTT. It encodes CASSFLTGDLSTNEKLFF. The chain carries TRBV5-1 and TRBJ1-4; 8 bases line up with TRBD1. The CDR3 contains 18 residues. Germline V gene lookup returns CDR1 SGHRS and CDR2 YFSETQ. The junction had 9 bases not matched to a gene; V was cut back by 2 bases and J by 0 bases. Together with reference TRBV5-1 and TRBJ1-4, the CDR3 gives the full variable domain: KAGVTQTPRYLIKTRGQQVTLSCSPISGHRSVSWYQQTPGQGLQFLFEYFSETQRNKGNFPGRFSGRQFSNSRSEMNVSTLELGDSALYLCASSFLTGDLSTNEKLFFGSGTQLSVL.

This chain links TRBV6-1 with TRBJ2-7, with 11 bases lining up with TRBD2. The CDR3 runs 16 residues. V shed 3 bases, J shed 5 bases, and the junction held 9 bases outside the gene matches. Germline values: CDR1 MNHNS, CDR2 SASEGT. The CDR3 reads CASSDSISGRADEQYF. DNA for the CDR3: TGTGCCAGCAGTGATTCTATTAGCGGGAGGGCGGACGAGCAGTACTTC.

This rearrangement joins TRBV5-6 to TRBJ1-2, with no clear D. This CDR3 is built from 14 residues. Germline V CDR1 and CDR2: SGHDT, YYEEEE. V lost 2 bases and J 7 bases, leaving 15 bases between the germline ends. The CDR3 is CASSFWERFGGYTF. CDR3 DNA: TGTGCCAGCAGCTTTTGGGAGAGGTTCGGTGGCTACACCTTC.

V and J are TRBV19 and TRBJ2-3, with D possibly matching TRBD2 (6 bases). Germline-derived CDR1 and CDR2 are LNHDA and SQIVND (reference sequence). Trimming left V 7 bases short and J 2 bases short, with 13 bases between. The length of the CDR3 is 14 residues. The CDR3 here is CASTEGKPTDTQYF. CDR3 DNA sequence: TGTGCCAGTACGGAGGGGAAACCCACAGATACGCAGTATTTT. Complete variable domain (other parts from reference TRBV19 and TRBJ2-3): DGGITQSPKYLFRKEGQNVTLSCEQNLNHDAMYWYRQDPGQGLRLIYYSQIVNDFQKGDIAEGYSVSREKKESFPLTVTSAQKNPTAFYLCASTEGKPTDTQYFGPGTRLTVL.

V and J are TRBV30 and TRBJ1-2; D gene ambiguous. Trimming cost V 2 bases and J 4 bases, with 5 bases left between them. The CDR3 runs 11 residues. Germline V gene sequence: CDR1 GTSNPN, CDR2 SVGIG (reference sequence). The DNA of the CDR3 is TGTGCCTGGAGTCCTATCTATGGCTACACCTTC. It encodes CAWSPIYGYTF.

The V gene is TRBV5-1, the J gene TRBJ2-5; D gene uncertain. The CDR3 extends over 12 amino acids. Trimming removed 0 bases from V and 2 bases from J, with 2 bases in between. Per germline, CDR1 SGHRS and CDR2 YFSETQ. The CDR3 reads CASSLAQETQYF. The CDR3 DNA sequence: TGCGCCAGCAGCTTGGCACAAGAGACCCAGTACTTC.

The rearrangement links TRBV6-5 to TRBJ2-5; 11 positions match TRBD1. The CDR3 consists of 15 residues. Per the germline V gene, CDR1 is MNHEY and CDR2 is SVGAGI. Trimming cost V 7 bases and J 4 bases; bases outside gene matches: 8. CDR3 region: CASKIRTGGRETQYF. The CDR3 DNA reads TGTGCCAGCAAGATCAGGACAGGGGGCCGAGAGACCCAGTACTTC.

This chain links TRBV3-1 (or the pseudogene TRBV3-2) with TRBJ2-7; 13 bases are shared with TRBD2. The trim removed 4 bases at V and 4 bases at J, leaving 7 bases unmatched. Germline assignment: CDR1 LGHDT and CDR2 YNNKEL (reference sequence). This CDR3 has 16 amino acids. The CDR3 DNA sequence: TGTGCCAGCAGCCCAACTAGCGGGGGGGCCTCGTACGAGCAGTACTTC. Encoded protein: CASSPTSGGASYEQYF.

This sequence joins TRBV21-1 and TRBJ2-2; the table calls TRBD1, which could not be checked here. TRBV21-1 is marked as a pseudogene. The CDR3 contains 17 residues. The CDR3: CASSKGPGDSNTGELFF. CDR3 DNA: TGTGCCAGCAGCAAAGGGCCAGGCGATTCGAACACCGGGGAGCTGTTTTTT.

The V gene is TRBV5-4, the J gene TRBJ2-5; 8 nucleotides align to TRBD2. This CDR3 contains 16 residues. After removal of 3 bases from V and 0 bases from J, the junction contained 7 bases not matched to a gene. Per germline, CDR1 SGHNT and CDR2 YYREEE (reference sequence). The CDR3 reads CASSSGASGYQETQYF. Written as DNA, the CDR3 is TGTGCCAGCAGCTCCGGGGCTAGCGGGTACCAAGAGACCCAGTACTTC.

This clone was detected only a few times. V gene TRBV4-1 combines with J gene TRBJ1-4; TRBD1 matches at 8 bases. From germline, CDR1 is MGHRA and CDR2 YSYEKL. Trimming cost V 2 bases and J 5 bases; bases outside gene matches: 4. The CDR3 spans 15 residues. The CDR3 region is CASSQPGTGNEKLFF. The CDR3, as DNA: TGCGCCAGCAGCCAACCTGGGACAGGAAATGAAAAACTGTTTTTT.

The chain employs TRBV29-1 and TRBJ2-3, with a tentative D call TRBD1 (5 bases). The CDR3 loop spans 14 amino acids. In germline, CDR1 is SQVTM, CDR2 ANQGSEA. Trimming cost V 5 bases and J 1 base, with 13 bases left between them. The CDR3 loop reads CSVRGARGTDTQYF. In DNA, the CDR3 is TGCAGCGTTCGTGGGGCCAGGGGCACAGATACGCAGTATTTT.

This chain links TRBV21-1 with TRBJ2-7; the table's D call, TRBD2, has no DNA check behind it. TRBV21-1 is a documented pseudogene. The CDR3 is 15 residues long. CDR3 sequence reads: CASSKLAGVAYEQYF. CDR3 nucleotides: TGTGCCAGCAGCAAATTAGCGGGAGTAGCCTACGAGCAGTACTTC.